A single sample is the source of the 3 T cell receptor beta chains below, sequenced in a study of cytomegalovirus exposure and HLA in healthy donors. PCR involved 60 Vbeta and 13 Jbeta primers. Libraries were prepared by immunoSEQ multiplex PCR; TCRdb keeps only in-frame clonotypes and omits some of them. Of 85,000 to 95,000 clones listed, over 55% were seen once; the top ten hold roughly 6.3%. The sample was PBMCs. The source of these receptors is a woman in her 30s in good health and CMV-seronegative.

In the case of this clone: The same CDR3 also results from other DNA sequences found in this sample. The chain joins TRBV9 to TRBJ2-5, with a tentative D call TRBD2 (6 bases). Germline V lookup: CDR1 SGDLS, CDR2 YYNGEE. This CDR3 contains 13 residues. The V end was cut by 0 bases, the J end by 4 bases, with 7 bases between. The CDR3 DNA is TGTGCCAGCAGCGTAGTGGGGGGAGAGACCCAGTACTTC. Translating gives CASSVVGGETQYF.

The rearrangement joins TRBV6-1 to TRBJ2-5; tentative D call: TRBD1 (5 bases). The CDR3 is made up of 14 amino acids. Trimming cost V 10 bases and J 5 bases, with 20 bases left between them. The germline V gene encodes CDR1 MNHNS and CDR2 SASEGT. The CDR3 nucleotides are TGTGCCACCTCCGTGGGGCTCGGACGGGAGACCCAGTACTTC. Translating gives CATSVGLGRETQYF.

The chain carries TRBV7-2 and TRBJ2-3; 8 bases agree with TRBD2. The CDR3 consists of 18 residues. Germline CDR1 reads SGHTA; CDR2 reads FQGNSA. J was trimmed by 0 bases and V by 4 bases; bases with no gene match: 12. The CDR3 reads CASSSLAGGSSSTDTQYF. The CDR3 DNA follows: TGTGCCAGCAGCTCCCTAGCGGGTGGGAGCTCTAGCACAGATACGCAGTATTTT.